This is a list of T cell receptor beta chains from one sample in a study of T cells in Graves' hyperthyroidism and ophthalmopathy. Using its own MiXCR run on the multiplex PCR reads, TCRdb lists one record per CDR3 protein. The repertoire consists of 220,000 or so distinct CDR3 sequences, with 15% to 20% occurring once and the leading ten covering 28%. Sequenced sample: blood. The receptors here all came from a woman younger than 35 with Graves' ophthalmopathy. CDR3s include the opening cysteine and the closing phenylalanine or tryptophan. The order of the fields is J gene, V gene, D gene, clone size, CDR3 protein, CDR3 DNA. The D gene is left open where the match is weak. Size is omitted from some rows. Given values are once, few, many or a class for expanded clones.

TRBJ1-5,TRBV19,.,.,CASSQGTDSQPQHF,TGTGCCAGTAGCCAGGGGACGGATAGCCAGCCCCAGCATTTT
TRBJ2-3,TRBV4-1,.,many,CASSQDAVATDTQYF,TGCGCCAGCAGCCAAGACGCGGTAGCCACAGATACGCAGTATTTT
TRBJ2-1,TRBV12-3/TRBV12-4,TRBD2,many,CASTLGLAGGPGNEQFF,TGTGCCAGCACCCTAGGACTAGCGGGAGGGCCGGGTAATGAGCAGTTCTTC
TRBJ2-4,TRBV7-9,.,many,CASSPGRENIQYF,TGTGCCAGCAGCCCCGGCAGGGAGAACATTCAGTACTTC
TRBJ1-1,TRBV29-1,TRBD1,many,CSVGPGQGAGEAFF,TGCAGCGTTGGACCGGGACAGGGGGCCGGTGAAGCTTTCTTT
TRBJ2-7,TRBV3-1,.,many,CASSQEWGAEQYF,TGTGCCAGCAGCCAAGAATGGGGCGCCGAGCAGTACTTC
TRBJ2-1,TRBV3-1,TRBD2,.,CASSLLAGGINGQFF,TGTGCCAGCAGCCTGCTAGCGGGAGGGATCAATGGGCAGTTCTTC
TRBJ2-3,TRBV7-2,TRBD2,.,CASSFSSGGAVGKDTQYF,TGTGCCAGCAGCTTTTCTAGCGGGGGGGCAGTCGGAAAAGATACGCAGTATTTT
TRBJ2-1,TRBV9,TRBD2,many,CASSVLAGGFDEQFF,TGTGCCAGCAGCGTTCTAGCGGGAGGGTTCGATGAGCAGTTCTTC
TRBJ1-4,TRBV14,TRBD1,.,CASSQDLMGQGHEKLFF,TGTGCCAGCAGCCAAGATCTCATGGGACAGGGCCATGAAAAACTGTTTTTT
TRBJ1-1,TRBV5-1,TRBD1,many,CASSLVGTENTEAFF,TGCGCCAGCAGCTTGGTGGGGACAGAGAACACTGAAGCTTTCTTT
TRBJ2-5,TRBV7-9,TRBD1,many,CARPGQGNF,TGTGCCAGACCGGGACAGGGGAACTTC
TRBJ1-3,TRBV5-1,.,many,CASSRISQGAGNTIYF,TGCGCCAGCAGCCGGATATCACAGGGAGCTGGAAACACCATATATTTT
TRBJ2-7,TRBV7-8,TRBD2,many,CASHGTGGEGYEQYF,TGTGCCAGCCACGGAACCGGGGGGGAGGGCTACGAGCAGTACTTC
TRBJ2-7,TRBV3-1,.,many,CASSHMSSYEQYF,TGTGCCAGCAGCCATATGAGCTCCTACGAGCAGTACTTC
TRBJ2-1,TRBV18,TRBD2,many,CASSPTSGGSYNEQFF,TGTGCCAGCTCACCGACTAGCGGGGGGTCCTACAATGAGCAGTTCTTC
TRBJ2-3,TRBV7-9,TRBD2,many,CASSTPRGTSGRTDTQYF,TGTGCCAGCAGCACCCCGCGGGGGACTAGCGGGAGGACAGATACGCAGTATTTT
TRBJ2-3,TRBV27,.,many,CASSLSPGTSTDTQYF,TGTGCCAGCAGTTTATCGCCCGGAACTAGCACAGATACGCAGTATTTT
TRBJ1-1,TRBV7-9,.,many,CASNLGVNTEAFF,TGTGCCAGCAATCTTGGGGTGAACACTGAAGCTTTCTTT
TRBJ1-2,TRBV29-1,.,.,CSVQGLDGYTF,TGCAGCGTTCAGGGGTTAGATGGCTACACCTTC
TRBJ1-5,TRBV6-2/TRBV6-3,.,many,CASRPDGSNQPQHF,TGTGCCAGCAGACCGGACGGTAGCAATCAGCCCCAGCATTTT
TRBJ2-7,TRBV11-3,TRBD1,.,CASSRGTGGLSSYEQYF,TGTGCCAGCAGCCGCGGGACAGGCGGACTCAGCTCCTACGAGCAGTACTTC
TRBJ1-2,TRBV4-3,.,.,CASSFSSGQNFYGYTF,TGCGCCAGCAGCTTCTCCTCGGGACAAAATTTCTATGGCTACACCTTC
TRBJ1-2,TRBV13,TRBD1,many,CASSLRQGEGGYTF,TGTGCCAGCAGCTTAAGACAGGGGGAGGGTGGCTACACCTTC